A single sample is the source of the 11 T cell receptor beta chains below, sequenced in a study of blood T cell repertoires in COVID-19. Some clones are missing from TCRdb's copy, which holds only in-frame ones; the method was immunoSEQ multiplex PCR. This sample has around 25,000 clones; about 85% occur once, and the top ten carry 65% to 80%. The sequenced material came from peripheral blood. The source is a man aged 70 or older with acute or convalescent COVID-19.

CDR3: CASSSPRLPQETQYF. The CDR3 bases are TGTGCCAGCAGTTCCCCGAGACTACCACAAGAGACCCAGTACTTC. The chain employs TRBV28 and TRBJ2-5; TRBD2 might be the D (5 bases). Trimming removed 4 bases from V and 2 bases from J, with 14 bases in between. The CDR3 is 15 amino acids. Germline V lookup: CDR1 MDHEN, CDR2 SYDVKM.

The V and J genes are TRBV14 and TRBJ1-1; TRBD1 might be the D (5 bases). Trimming took off 1 base at V and 12 bases at J, with 9 bases between the two ends. Germline V lookup: CDR1 SGHDN, CDR2 FVKESK. The CDR3 totals 11 residues. Here the CDR3 reads CASSQAGGSFF. CDR3 DNA: TGTGCCAGCAGCCAAGCGGGGGGGTCTTTCTTT. Using reference TRBV14 and TRBJ1-1 for the parts outside the CDR3, the full variable domain is EAGVTQFPSHSVIEKGQTVTLRCDPISGHDNLYWYRRVMGKEIKFLLHFVKESKQDESGMPNNRFLAERTGGTYSTLKVQPAELEDSGVYFCASSQAGGSFFGQGTRLTVV.

This CDR3 is CASSLGVQGRGETQYF. CDR3 DNA sequence: TGTGCCAGCAGCTTAGGGGTCCAGGGGAGGGGAGAGACCCAGTACTTC. The V call is TRBV11-2, the J call TRBJ2-5, with a tentative D call TRBD2 (7 bases). With 1 base removed from V and 4 bases from J, the gap between germline ends came to 16 bases. Germline V CDR1 and CDR2: SGHAT, FQNNGV. CDR3 length: 16 residues.

This clone was detected once. The chain recombines TRBV6-1 with TRBJ1-4; D gene unclear. With 2 bases removed from V and 4 bases from J, the gap between germline ends came to 8 bases. Germline values: CDR1 MNHNS, CDR2 SASEGT. This CDR3 comprises 14 residues. Written as DNA, the CDR3 is TGTGCCAGCAGTGAAATGTTCCGTAATGAAAAACTGTTTTTT. It specifies CASSEMFRNEKLFF.

V is TRBV3-1 (or the pseudogene TRBV3-2) and J is TRBJ1-4; 7 nucleotides match TRBD1. From germline, CDR1 is LGHDT and CDR2 YNNKEL (reference sequence). The CDR3 is 14 amino acids. The V and J ends lost 4 bases and 2 bases, in that order; junction bases with no gene match: 1. The CDR3 spells CASSLQGTNEKLFF. The CDR3 DNA is TGTGCCAGCAGCCTACAGGGGACTAATGAAAAACTGTTTTTT.

This clone was counted once. The chain recombines TRBV19 with TRBJ2-7; 7 nucleotides line up with TRBD1. V lost 2 bases and J lost 2; bases outside the gene matches: 0. Germline V CDR1 and CDR2: LNHDA, SQIVND (reference sequence). The CDR3 runs to 13 residues. CDR3 sequence: CASSITGAYEQYF. CDR3 DNA: TGTGCCAGTAGTATAACAGGGGCCTACGAGCAGTACTTC.

The rearrangement uses TRBV30 and TRBJ1-1; 9 bases match TRBD1. Germline-derived CDR1 and CDR2 are GTSNPN and SVGIG (reference sequence). V lost 3 bases and J lost 2; bases outside the gene matches: 4. This CDR3 region has 14 residues. CDR3 residues: CAWRRDRVNTEAFF. In nucleotides, the CDR3 is TGTGCCTGGAGAAGGGACAGGGTAAACACTGAAGCTTTCTTT.

This clone was detected only a few times. The chain couples TRBV9 to TRBJ1-6; 9 nucleotides line up with TRBD1. Germline assignment: CDR1 SGDLS and CDR2 YYNGEE. Unmatched junction bases numbered 10, after V lost 4 bases and J lost 8 bases. The CDR3 has 16 amino acids. The CDR3 loop is CASSTRTGAVDSPLHF. CDR3 sequence (DNA): TGTGCCAGCAGCACTAGGACAGGGGCAGTCGATTCACCCCTCCACTTT.

CDR3 DNA: TGTGCCAGCAGTTCATCAACGGGACTAGCGGGATTGGCCTACGAGCAGTACTTC. It translates to CASSSSTGLAGLAYEQYF. The chain carries TRBV25-1 and TRBJ2-7, with 13 bases lining up with TRBD2. This CDR3 has 18 residues. The germline V gene encodes CDR1 MGHDK and CDR2 SYGVNS. Trimming took 5 bases from V and 2 from J; bases not matched to a gene: 12.

The V and J genes are TRBV19 and TRBJ2-7; D uncertain. This CDR3 is 11 amino acids long. Germline CDR1 LNHDA, CDR2 SQIVND (reference sequence). Between the trimmed V and J ends, which lost 6 bases and 3 bases, there was a span of 6 bases. In DNA form, the CDR3 reads TGTGCCAGTAGATCGGGCTACGAGCAGTACTTC. Amino acid sequence: CASRSGYEQYF. Full variable domain (remainder filled in from reference TRBV19 and TRBJ2-7): DGGITQSPKYLFRKEGQNVTLSCEQNLNHDAMYWYRQDPGQGLRLIYYSQIVNDFQKGDIAEGYSVSREKKESFPLTVTSAQKNPTAFYLCASRSGYEQYFGPGTRLTVT.

The chain uses TRBV10-3 and TRBJ1-1; 8 bases are a match to TRBD1. This CDR3 is built from 12 residues. The V gene's germline CDR1 is ENHRY and CDR2 SYGVKD. V dropped 10 bases and J dropped 5; count of bases not matched to a gene: 6. CDR3 sequence reads: CATGQGMTEAFF. The CDR3 DNA is TGTGCCACCGGACAGGGAATGACTGAAGCTTTCTTT.